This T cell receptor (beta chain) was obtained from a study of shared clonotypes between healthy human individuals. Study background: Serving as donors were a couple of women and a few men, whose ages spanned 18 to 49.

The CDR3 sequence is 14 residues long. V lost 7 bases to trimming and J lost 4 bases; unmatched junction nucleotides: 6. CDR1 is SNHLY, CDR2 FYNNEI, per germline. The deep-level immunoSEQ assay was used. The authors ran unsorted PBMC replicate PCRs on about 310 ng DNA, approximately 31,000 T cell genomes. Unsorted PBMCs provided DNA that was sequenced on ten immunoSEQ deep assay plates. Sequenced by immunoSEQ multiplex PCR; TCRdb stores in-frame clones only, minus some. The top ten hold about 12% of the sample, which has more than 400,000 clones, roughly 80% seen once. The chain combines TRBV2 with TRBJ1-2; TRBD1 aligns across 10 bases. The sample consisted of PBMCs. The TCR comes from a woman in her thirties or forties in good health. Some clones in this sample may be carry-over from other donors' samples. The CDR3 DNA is TGTGCCAGCAACCGACAGGGGGCAGTCTATGGCTACACCTTC. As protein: CASNRQGAVYGYTF. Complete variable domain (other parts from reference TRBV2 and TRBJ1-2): EPEVTQTPSHQVTQMGQEVILRCVPISNHLYFYWYRQILGQKVEFLVSFYNNEISEKSEIFDDQFSVERPDGSNFTLKIRSTKLEDSAMYFCASNRQGAVYGYTFGSGTRLTVV.